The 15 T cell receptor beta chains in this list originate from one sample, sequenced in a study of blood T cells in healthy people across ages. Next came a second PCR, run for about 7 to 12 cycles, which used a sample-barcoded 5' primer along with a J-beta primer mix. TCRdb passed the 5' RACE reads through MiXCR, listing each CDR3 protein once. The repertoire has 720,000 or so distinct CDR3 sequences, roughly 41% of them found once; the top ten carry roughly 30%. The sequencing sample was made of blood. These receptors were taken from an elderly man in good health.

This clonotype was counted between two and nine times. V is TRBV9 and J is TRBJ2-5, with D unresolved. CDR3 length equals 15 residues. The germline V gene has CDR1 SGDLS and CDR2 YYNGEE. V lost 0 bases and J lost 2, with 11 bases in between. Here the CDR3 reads CASSVAIRQQETQYF. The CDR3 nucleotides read TGTGCCAGCAGCGTAGCTATCCGACAACAAGAGACCCAGTACTTC. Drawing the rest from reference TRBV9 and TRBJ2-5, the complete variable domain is DSGVTQTPKHLITATGQRVTLRCSPRSGDLSVYWYQQSLDQGLQFLIQYYNGEERAKGNILERFSAQQFPDLHSELNLSSLELGDSALYFCASSVAIRQQETQYFGPGTRLLVL.

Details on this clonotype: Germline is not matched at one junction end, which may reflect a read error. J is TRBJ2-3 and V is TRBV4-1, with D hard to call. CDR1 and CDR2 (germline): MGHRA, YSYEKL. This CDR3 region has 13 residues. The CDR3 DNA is TGCGCCATCAGCCAAGAACTATACGTTTGGCAGTATTTT. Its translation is CAISQELYVWQYF.

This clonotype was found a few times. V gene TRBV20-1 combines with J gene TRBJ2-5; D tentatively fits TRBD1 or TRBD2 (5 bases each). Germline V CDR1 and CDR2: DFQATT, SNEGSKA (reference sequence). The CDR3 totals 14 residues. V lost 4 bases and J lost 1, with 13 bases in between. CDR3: CSAMGRTPQETQYF. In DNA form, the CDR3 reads TGCAGTGCTATGGGACGGACCCCCCAAGAGACCCAGTACTTC.

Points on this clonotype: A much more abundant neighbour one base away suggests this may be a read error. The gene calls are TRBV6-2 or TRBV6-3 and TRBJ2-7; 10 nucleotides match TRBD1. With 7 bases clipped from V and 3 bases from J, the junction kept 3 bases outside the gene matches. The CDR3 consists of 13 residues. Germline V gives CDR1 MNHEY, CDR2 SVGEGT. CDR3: CASKGTGVYEQYF. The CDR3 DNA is TGTGCCAGCAAGGGGACAGGGGTCTACGAGCAGTACTTC.

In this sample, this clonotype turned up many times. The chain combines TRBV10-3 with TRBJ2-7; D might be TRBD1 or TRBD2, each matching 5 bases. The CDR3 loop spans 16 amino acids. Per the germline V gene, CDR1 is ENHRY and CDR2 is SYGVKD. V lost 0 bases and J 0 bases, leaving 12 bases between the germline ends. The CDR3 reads CAISESRGDYSYEQYF. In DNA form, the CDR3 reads TGTGCCATCAGTGAGTCGAGAGGGGATTACTCCTACGAGCAGTACTTC.

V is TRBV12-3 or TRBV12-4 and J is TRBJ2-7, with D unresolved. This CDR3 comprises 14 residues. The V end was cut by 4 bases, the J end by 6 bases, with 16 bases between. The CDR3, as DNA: TGTGCCAGCAGTTGGACGGTTACAGTTAGCGAGCAGTACTTC. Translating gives CASSWTVTVSEQYF.

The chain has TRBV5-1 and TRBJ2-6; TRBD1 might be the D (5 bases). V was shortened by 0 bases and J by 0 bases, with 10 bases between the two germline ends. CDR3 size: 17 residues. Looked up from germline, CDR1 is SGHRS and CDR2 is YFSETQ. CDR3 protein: CASSLAQATSGANVLTF. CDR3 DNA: TGCGCCAGCAGCTTGGCACAGGCCACCTCTGGGGCCAACGTCCTGACTTTC.

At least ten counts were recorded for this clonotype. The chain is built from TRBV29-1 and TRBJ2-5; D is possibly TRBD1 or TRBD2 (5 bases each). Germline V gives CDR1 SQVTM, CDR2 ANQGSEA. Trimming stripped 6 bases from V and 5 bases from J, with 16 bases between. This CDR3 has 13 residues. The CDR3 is CSVGTGAGETQYF. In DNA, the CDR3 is TGCAGCGTCGGAACCGGGGCCGGGGAGACCCAGTACTTC.

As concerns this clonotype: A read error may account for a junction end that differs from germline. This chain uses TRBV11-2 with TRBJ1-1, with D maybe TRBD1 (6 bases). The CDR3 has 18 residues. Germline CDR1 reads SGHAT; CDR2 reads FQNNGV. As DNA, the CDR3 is TGTGCCGGCAGCTTAGTTGGCCCCTCGGGGGGCCGTGACACTGAAGCTTTCTTT. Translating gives CAGSLVGPSGGRDTEAFF.

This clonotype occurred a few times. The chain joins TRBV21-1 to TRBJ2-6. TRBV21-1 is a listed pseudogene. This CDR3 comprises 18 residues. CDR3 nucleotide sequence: TGTGCCAGCAGCGCCCGAAGGTCGGGGATTACTGGGGCCAACGTCCTGACTTTC. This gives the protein CASSARRSGITGANVLTF.

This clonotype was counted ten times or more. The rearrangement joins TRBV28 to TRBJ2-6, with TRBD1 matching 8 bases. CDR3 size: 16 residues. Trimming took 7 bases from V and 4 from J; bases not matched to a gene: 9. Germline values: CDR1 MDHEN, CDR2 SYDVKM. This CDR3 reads CASKTGGRLGANVLTF. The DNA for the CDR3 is TGTGCCAGCAAAACAGGGGGGAGGTTGGGGGCCAACGTCCTGACTTTC.

The CDR3 spells CASKTGAFYNEQFF. The DNA of the CDR3 is TGCGCCAGCAAAACAGGGGCCTTCTACAATGAGCAGTTCTTC. J is TRBJ2-1 and V is TRBV5-1, with 7 bases aligning to TRBD1. The V gene's germline CDR1 is SGHRS and CDR2 YFSETQ. The V segment lost 6 bases and the J segment 3 bases; nucleotides outside the gene matches: 6. The CDR3 contains 14 residues.

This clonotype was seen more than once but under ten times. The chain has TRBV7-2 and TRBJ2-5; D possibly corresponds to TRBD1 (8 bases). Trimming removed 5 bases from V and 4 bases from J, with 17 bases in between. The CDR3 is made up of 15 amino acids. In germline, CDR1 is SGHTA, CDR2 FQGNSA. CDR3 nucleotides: TGTGCCAGCAGCGAAAGGACAGGGAGGGTAGAGACCCAGTACTTC. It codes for CASSERTGRVETQYF.

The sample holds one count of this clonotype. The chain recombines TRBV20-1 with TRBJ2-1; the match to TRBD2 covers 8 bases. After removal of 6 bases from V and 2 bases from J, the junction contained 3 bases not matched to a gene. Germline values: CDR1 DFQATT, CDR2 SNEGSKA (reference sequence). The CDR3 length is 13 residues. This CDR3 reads CSAFSGTYNEQFF. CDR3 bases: TGCAGTGCATTTAGCGGGACCTACAATGAGCAGTTCTTC.

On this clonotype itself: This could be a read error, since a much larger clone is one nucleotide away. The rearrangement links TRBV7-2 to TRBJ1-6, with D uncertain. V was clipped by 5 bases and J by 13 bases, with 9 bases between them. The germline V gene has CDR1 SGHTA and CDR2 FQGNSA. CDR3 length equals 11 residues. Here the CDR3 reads CASSRTAPLHF. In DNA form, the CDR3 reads TGTGCCAGCAGCCGCACGGCTCCCCTCCACTTT.